The 10 T cell receptor beta chains given below trace back to one sample, sequenced in a study of blood T cell repertoires in COVID-19. The assay was immunoSEQ multiplex PCR, and TCRdb's table has in-frame clones only and misses some. Of 35,000 to 45,000 clones in the sample, around 89% were seen once. What was sequenced was peripheral blood. The source is a human donor in a cohort sampled during active COVID-19.

The sample holds one count of this clone. This chain connects TRBV10-3 to TRBJ2-7, with 11 bases matching TRBD1. V shed 10 bases, J shed 5 bases, and the junction held 10 bases outside the gene matches. Germline V gives CDR1 ENHRY, CDR2 SYGVKD. CDR3 length: 14 residues. For the CDR3, the DNA is TGTGCCACCGCGGGGGGACAGGGGGGACACGAGCAGTACTTC. This translates into CATAGGQGGHEQYF.

V is TRBV4-1 and J is TRBJ2-7; tentative D call: TRBD2 (6 bases). This CDR3 has 13 residues. CDR1 MGHRA and CDR2 YSYEKL come from the germline V gene. V was pared by 1 base and J by 2 bases, with 6 bases between. The CDR3 protein is CASSQGLAYEQYF. CDR3 DNA: TGCGCCAGCAGCCAAGGACTAGCCTACGAGCAGTACTTC.

This chain uses TRBV2 with TRBJ1-1; D call uncertain. Germline V gene data show CDR1 as SNHLY and CDR2 as FYNNEI. CDR3 length: 14 amino acids. The V gene lost 3 bases and the J gene lost 1 base, with 9 bases spanning the gap. The CDR3 DNA sequence: TGTGCCAGCAGTGAGAACGGAGGGAACACTGAAGCTTTCTTT. Amino acid sequence: CASSENGGNTEAFF.

The CDR3 loop is CASSFSPSYEQYF. CDR3 DNA sequence: TGTGCCAGCAGCTTTTCTCCGTCCTACGAGCAGTACTTC. The chain is built from TRBV5-4 and TRBJ2-7, with unresolved D. The CDR3 covers 13 residues. With 2 bases removed from V and 1 base from J, the gap between germline ends came to 7 bases. In germline, CDR1 is SGHNT, CDR2 YYREEE (reference sequence).

V gene TRBV2 combines with J gene TRBJ2-3; weak D call: TRBD1 (5 bases). Germline V gives CDR1 SNHLY, CDR2 FYNNEI. The CDR3 is 16 residues long. Trimming shortened V by 6 bases and J by 2 bases, and 18 bases separated the two germline ends. CDR3 residues: CASSETTTGYTDTQYF. CDR3 nucleotide sequence: TGTGCCAGCAGCGAAACTACAACAGGCTACACAGATACGCAGTATTTT.

This chain connects TRBV7-2 to TRBJ2-2; D not certain. The CDR3 spans 16 residues. Germline CDR1 reads SGHTA; CDR2 reads FQGNSA. V lost 2 bases and J lost 5, with 15 bases in between. CDR3: CASSLKYPSQTGELFF. DNA for the CDR3: TGTGCCAGCAGCTTAAAGTATCCGTCCCAGACCGGGGAGCTGTTTTTT.

This clone was observed a handful of times. The chain uses TRBV5-1 and TRBJ1-1; TRBD1 might be the D (6 bases). CDR3 size: 15 residues. The germline V gene has CDR1 SGHRS and CDR2 YFSETQ. V was pared by 2 bases and J by 6 bases, with 17 bases between. The CDR3 spells CASSFTGPVGAEAFF. As DNA, the CDR3 is TGCGCCAGCAGCTTCACAGGGCCCGTAGGGGCTGAAGCTTTCTTT.

The chain carries TRBV6-1 and TRBJ1-2; 10 bases align to TRBD1. This CDR3 has 17 amino acids. Losses at the gene ends were 2 bases for V and 7 bases for J; bases not matched to a gene: 13. Germline assignment: CDR1 MNHNS and CDR2 SASEGT. The CDR3 bases are TGTGCCAGCAGTGAATCGGGGGGACAGGGGAGCGTTGGTGGCTACACCTTC. Translated: CASSESGGQGSVGGYTF.

The rearrangement joins TRBV25-1 to TRBJ2-1, with a tentative D call TRBD1 (6 bases). Germline V gene sequence: CDR1 MGHDK, CDR2 SYGVNS. Trimming removed 6 bases at V and 10 bases at J, with 16 bases between. The CDR3 spans 13 residues. The CDR3 bases are TGTGCCAGCAGACGAGGGGGTTATTGGGAGCAGTTCTTC. Translation gives CASRRGGYWEQFF. Variable domain in full (rest from reference TRBV25-1 and TRBJ2-1): EADIYQTPRYLVIGTGKKITLECSQTMGHDKMYWYQQDPGMELHLIHYSYGVNSTEKGDLSSESTVSRIRTEHFPLTLESARPSHTSQYLCASRRGGYWEQFFGPGTRLTVL.

The chain recombines TRBV5-1 with TRBJ2-5; no reliable D call. Trimming pared 3 bases from V and 3 bases from J, leaving 9 bases between. The CDR3 consists of 13 residues. Germline V gene data show CDR1 as SGHRS and CDR2 as YFSETQ. The CDR3 is CASSSPPEETQYF. The CDR3 nucleotides are TGCGCCAGCAGCTCCCCTCCGGAAGAGACCCAGTACTTC.